This TCR beta chain was sequenced for a study of T cell repertoires in cytomegalovirus infection. Study results and caveats: CMV-specific HLA-C-restricted TCR beta clonotypes dominated the ex vivo response.

This clonotype turned up a few times. What it binds is unknown. TCRdb re-called the reads through MiXCR, storing one row per CDR3 protein. The sample lists fewer than 200,000 distinct CDR3 sequences, around 14% occurring once. The sequenced sample consisted of PBMCs. The sequence was obtained from a human donor in good health (CMV status not recorded). Some clones in this sample may be carry-over from other donors' samples.

CDR3 protein: CASSTGGLVYEQYF. CDR3 DNA sequence: TGTGCCAGCAGCACCGGGGGGTTGGTCTACGAGCAGTACTTC. The chain joins TRBV9 to TRBJ2-7; 7 bases fit TRBD2. Germline lookup yields CDR1 SGDLS and CDR2 YYNGEE. V lost 4 bases and J lost 3; bases outside the gene matches: 7. The CDR3 length is 14 residues.